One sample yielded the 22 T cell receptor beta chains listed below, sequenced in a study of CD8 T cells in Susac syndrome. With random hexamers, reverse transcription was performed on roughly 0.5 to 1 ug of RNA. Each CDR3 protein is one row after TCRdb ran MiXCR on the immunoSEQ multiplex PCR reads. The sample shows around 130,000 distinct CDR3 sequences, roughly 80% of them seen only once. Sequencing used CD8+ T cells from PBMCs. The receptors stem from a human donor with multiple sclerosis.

The CDR3 spells CSAGGTANYGYTF. Written as DNA, the CDR3 is TGCAGTGCTGGTGGGACAGCTAACTATGGCTACACCTTC. J is TRBJ1-2 and V is TRBV20-1, with 7 bases matching TRBD1. The length of the CDR3 is 13 residues. The junction had 3 bases not matched to a gene; V was cut back by 5 bases and J by 0 bases. Looked up from germline, CDR1 is DFQATT and CDR2 is SNEGSKA (reference sequence).

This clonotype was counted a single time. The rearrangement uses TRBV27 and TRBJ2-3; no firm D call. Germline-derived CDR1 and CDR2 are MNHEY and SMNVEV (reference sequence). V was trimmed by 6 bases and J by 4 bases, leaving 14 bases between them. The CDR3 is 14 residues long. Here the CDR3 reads CASSYKARPDTQYF. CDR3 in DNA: TGTGCCAGCAGCTATAAGGCACGGCCAGATACGCAGTATTTT.

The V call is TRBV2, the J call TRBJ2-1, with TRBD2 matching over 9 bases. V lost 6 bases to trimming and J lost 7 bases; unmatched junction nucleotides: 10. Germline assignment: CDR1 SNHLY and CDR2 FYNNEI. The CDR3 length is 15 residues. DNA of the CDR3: TGTGCCAGCAGGAATCCTAGCGGGAACTGGAATGAGCAGTTCTTC. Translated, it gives CASRNPSGNWNEQFF.

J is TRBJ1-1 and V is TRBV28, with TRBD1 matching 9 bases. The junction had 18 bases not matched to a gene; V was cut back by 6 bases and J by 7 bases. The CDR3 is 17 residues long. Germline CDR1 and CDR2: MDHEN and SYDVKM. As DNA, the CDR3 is TGTGCCAGCAGCCACCGGTCGGGTACAGGGGGCAGGGGTGAAGCTTTCTTT. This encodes CASSHRSGTGGRGEAFF.

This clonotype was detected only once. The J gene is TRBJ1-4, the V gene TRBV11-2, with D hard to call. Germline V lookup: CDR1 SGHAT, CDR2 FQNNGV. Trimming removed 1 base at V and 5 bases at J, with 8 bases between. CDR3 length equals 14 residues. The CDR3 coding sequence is TGTGCCAGCAGCTTAGTAGGGCCGAATGAAAAACTGTTTTTT. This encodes CASSLVGPNEKLFF. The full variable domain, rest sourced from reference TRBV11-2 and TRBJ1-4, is EAGVAQSPRYKIIEKRQSVAFWCNPISGHATLYWYQQILGQGPKLLIQFQNNGVVDDSQLPKDRFSAERLKGVDSTLKIQPAKLEDSAVYLCASSLVGPNEKLFFGSGTQLSVL.

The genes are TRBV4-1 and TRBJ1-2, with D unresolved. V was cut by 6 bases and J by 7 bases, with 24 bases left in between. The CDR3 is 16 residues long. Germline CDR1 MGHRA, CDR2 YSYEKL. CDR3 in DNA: TGCGCCAGCAGGTACACTACAGATGCTATATTCGGTGGCTACACCTTC. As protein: CASRYTTDAIFGGYTF.

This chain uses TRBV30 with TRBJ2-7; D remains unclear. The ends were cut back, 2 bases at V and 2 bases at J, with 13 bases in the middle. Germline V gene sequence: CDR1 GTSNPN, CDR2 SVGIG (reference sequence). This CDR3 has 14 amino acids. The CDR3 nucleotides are TGTGCCTGGAGTTCGGACCAGGCCCCCTACGAGCAGTACGTC. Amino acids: CAWSSDQAPYEQYV.

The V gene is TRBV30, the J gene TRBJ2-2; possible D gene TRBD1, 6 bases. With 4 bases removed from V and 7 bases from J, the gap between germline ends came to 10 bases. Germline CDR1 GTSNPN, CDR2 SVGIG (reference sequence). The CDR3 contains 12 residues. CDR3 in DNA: TGTGCCTGGAACAGGGCAATCGGGGAGCTGTTTTTT. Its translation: CAWNRAIGELFF.

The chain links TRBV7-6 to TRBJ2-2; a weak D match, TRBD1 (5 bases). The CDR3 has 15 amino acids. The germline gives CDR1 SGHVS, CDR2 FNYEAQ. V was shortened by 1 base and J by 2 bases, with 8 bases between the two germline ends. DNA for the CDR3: TGTGCCAGCAGCTTAGTAGGGGAAAACACCGGGGAGCTGTTTTTT. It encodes CASSLVGENTGELFF.

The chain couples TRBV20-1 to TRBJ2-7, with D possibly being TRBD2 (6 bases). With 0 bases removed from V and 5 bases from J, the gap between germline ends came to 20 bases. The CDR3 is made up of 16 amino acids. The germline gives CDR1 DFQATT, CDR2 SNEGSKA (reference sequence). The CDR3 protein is CSARDRRGLAPNEQYF. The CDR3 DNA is TGCAGTGCTAGAGATCGAAGGGGCCTAGCGCCCAACGAGCAGTACTTC.

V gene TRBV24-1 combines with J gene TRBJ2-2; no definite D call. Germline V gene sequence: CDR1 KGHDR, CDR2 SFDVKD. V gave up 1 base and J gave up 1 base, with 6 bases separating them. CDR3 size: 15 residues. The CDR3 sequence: CATSDFTLNTGELFF. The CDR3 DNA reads TGTGCCACCAGTGATTTCACTTTGAACACCGGGGAGCTGTTTTTT.

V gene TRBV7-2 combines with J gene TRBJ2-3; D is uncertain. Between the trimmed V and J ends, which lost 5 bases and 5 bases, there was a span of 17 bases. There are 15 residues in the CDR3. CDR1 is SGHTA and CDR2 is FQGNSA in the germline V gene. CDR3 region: CASSLVASLVDTQYF. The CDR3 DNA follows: TGTGCCAGCAGCCTAGTTGCTAGTTTGGTAGATACGCAGTATTTT. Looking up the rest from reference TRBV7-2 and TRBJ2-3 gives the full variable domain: GAGVSQSPSNKVTEKGKDVELRCDPISGHTALYWYRQSLGQGLEFLIYFQGNSAPDKSGLPSDRFSAERTGGSVSTLTIQRTQQEDSAVYLCASSLVASLVDTQYFGPGTRLTVL.

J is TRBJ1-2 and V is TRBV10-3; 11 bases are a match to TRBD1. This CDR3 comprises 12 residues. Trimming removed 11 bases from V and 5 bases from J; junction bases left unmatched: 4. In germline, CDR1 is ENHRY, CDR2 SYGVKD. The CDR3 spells CACGTGGYGYTF. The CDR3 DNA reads TGTGCCTGTGGGACAGGGGGGTATGGCTACACCTTC.

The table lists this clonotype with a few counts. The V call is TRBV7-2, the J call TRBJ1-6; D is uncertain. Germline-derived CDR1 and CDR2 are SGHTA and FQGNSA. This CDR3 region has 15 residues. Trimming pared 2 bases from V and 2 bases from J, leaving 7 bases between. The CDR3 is CASSLTATYNSPLHF. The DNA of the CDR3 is TGTGCCAGCAGCTTAACAGCTACCTATAATTCACCCCTCCACTTT.

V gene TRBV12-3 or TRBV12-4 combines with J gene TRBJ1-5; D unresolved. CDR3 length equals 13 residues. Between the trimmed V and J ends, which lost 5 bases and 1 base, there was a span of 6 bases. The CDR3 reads CASSGESNQPQHF. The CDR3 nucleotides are TGTGCCAGCAGTGGGGAAAGCAATCAGCCCCAGCATTTT.

CDR3 bases: TGTGCCAGTAGTCAAGCGGGTAGCTCCTACAATGAGCAGTTCTTC. Translation: CASSQAGSSYNEQFF. The rearrangement joins TRBV19 to TRBJ2-1; TRBD2 might be the D (6 bases). Germline-derived CDR1 and CDR2 are LNHDA and SQIVND (reference sequence). V was trimmed by 5 bases and J by 0 bases, leaving 11 bases between them. The CDR3 extends over 15 amino acids. The full variable domain, with the rest looked up from reference TRBV19 and TRBJ2-1, is DGGITQSPKYLFRKEGQNVTLSCEQNLNHDAMYWYRQDPGQGLRLIYYSQIVNDFQKGDIAEGYSVSREKKESFPLTVTSAQKNPTAFYLCASSQAGSSYNEQFFGPGTRLTVL.

The CDR3 here is CAISEVRVGTYEQYV. CDR3 nucleotides: TGTGCCATCAGTGAGGTAAGGGTTGGCACCTACGAGCAGTACGTC. The chain is built from TRBV10-3 and TRBJ2-7; unclear D gene. Trimming shortened V by 2 bases and J by 2 bases, and 13 bases separated the two germline ends. CDR1 and CDR2 from the germline V gene are ENHRY and SYGVKD. The CDR3 spans 15 residues.

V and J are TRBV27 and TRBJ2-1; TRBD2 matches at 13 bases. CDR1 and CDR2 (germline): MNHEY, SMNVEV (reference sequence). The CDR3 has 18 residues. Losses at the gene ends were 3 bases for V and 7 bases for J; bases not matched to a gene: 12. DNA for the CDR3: TGTGCCAGCAGTTTGATACTAGCGGGAGGGCCCTCGGAAAATGAGCAGTTCTTC. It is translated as CASSLILAGGPSENEQFF.

CDR3 bases: TGTGCCAGCAGCCCGACTAGCGTGAACACCGGGGAGCTGTTTTTT. Translating gives CASSPTSVNTGELFF. The chain recombines TRBV3-1 with TRBJ2-2; 8 nucleotides match TRBD2. CDR1 is LGHDT and CDR2 is YNNKEL in the germline V gene (reference sequence). The CDR3 contains 15 residues. The ends lost 4 bases at V and 1 base at J; junction bases unmatched: 2.

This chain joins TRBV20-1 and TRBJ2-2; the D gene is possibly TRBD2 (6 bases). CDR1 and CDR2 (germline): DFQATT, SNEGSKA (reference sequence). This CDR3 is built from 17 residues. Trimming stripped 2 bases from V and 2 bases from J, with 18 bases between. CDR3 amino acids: CSARFPTTDYNTGELFF. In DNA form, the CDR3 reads TGCAGTGCTAGATTTCCTACGACGGACTATAACACCGGGGAGCTGTTTTTT.

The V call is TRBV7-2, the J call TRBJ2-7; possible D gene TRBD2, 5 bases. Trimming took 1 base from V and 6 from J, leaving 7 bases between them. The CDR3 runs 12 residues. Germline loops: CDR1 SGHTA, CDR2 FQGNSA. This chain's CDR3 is CASSLGGSEQYF. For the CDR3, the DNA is TGTGCCAGCAGCTTAGGAGGGAGCGAGCAGTACTTC.

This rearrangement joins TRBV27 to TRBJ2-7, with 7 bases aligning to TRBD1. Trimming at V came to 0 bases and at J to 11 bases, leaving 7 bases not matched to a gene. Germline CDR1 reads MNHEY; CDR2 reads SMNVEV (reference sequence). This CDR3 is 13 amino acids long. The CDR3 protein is CASSLSPGQGEYV. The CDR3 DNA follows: TGTGCCAGCAGTTTATCTCCGGGGCAGGGGGAGTACGTC.